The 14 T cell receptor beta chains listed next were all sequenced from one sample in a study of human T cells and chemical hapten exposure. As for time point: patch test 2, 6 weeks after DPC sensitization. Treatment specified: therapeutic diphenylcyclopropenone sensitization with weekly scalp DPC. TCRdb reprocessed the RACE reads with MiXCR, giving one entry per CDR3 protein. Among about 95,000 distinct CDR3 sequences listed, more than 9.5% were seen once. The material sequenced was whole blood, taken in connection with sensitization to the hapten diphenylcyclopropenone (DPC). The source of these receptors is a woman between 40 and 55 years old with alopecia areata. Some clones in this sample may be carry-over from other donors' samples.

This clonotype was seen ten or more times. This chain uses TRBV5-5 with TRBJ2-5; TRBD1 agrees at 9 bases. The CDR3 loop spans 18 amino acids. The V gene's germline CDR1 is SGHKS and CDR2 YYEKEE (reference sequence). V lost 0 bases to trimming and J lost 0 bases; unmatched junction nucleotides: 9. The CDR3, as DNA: TGTGCCAGCAGCTTGGCCGGAGGAACAGGGGGCGACCAAGAGACCCAGTACTTC. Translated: CASSLAGGTGGDQETQYF.

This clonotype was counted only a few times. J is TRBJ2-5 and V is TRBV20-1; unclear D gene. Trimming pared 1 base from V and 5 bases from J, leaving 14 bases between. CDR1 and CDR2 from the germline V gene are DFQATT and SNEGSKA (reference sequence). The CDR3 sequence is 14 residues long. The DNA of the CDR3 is TGCAGTGCTAGAGGCCCCGGCAGCTTGGAGACCCAGTACTTC. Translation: CSARGPGSLETQYF.

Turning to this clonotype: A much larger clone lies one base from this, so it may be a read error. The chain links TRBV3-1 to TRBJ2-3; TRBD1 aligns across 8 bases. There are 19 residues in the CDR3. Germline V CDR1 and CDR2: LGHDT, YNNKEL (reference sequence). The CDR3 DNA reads TGTGCCAGCAGCTTCCGGACAGGGTACGGACGCCATTATGAAGATATGCAGTATTTT. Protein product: CASSFRTGYGRHYEDMQYF.

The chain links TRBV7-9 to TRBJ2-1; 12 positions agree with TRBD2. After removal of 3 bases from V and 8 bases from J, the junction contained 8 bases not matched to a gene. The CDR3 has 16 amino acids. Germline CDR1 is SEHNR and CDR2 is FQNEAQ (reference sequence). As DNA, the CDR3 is TGTGCCAGCAGCTTCCTTGGACTAGCGGGGCTTGATGAGCAGTTCTTC. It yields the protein CASSFLGLAGLDEQFF.

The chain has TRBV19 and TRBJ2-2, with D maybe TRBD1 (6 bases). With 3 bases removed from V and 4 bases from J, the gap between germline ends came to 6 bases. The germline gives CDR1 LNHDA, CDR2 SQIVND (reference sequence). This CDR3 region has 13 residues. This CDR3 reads CASSIRGTGELFF. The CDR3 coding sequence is TGTGCCAGTAGTATCAGGGGCACCGGGGAGCTGTTTTTT. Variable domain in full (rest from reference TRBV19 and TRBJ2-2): DGGITQSPKYLFRKEGQNVTLSCEQNLNHDAMYWYRQDPGQGLRLIYYSQIVNDFQKGDIAEGYSVSREKKESFPLTVTSAQKNPTAFYLCASSIRGTGELFFGEGSRLTVL.

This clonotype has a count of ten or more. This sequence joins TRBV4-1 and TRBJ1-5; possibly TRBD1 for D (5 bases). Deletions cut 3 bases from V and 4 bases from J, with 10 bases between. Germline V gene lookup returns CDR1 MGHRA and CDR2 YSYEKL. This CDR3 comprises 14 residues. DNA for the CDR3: TGCGCCAGCAGCCAGTTGGGGGGTAATCAGCCCCAGCATTTT. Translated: CASSQLGGNQPQHF.

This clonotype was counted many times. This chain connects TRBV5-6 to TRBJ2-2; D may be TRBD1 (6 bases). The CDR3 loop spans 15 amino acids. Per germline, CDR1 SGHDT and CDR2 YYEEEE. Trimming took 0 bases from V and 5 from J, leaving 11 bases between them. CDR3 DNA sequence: TGTGCCAGCAGCTTGGGCAGGGGAAGGACCGGGGAGCTGTTTTTT. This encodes CASSLGRGRTGELFF.

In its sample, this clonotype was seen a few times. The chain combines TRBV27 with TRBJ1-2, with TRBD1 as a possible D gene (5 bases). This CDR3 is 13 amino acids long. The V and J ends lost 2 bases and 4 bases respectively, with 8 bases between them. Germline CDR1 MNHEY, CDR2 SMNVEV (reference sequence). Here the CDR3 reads CASSLRGAYGYTF. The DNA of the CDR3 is TGTGCCAGCAGTTTACGGGGCGCCTATGGCTACACCTTC.

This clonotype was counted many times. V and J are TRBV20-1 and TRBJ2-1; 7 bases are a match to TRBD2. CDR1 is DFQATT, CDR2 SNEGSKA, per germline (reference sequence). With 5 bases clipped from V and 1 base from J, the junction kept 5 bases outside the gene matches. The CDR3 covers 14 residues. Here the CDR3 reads CSAASRGSYNEQFF. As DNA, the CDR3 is TGCAGTGCTGCATCGCGGGGGTCCTACAATGAGCAGTTCTTC.

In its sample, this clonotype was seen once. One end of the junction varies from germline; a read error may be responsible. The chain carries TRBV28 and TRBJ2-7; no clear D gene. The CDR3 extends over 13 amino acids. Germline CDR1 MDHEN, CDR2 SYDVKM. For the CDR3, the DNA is TGTGCCAGCAGTTTGGGCAGCTCCTACAAGCAGTACTTC. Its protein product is CASSLGSSYKQYF.

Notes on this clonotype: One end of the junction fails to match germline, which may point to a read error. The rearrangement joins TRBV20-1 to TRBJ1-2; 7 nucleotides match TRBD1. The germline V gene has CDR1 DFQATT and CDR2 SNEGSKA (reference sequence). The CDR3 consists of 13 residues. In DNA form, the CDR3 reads TGCAGTGCTTATGCACAGGGGATGGTTGGCCACACCTTC. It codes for CSAYAQGMVGHTF.

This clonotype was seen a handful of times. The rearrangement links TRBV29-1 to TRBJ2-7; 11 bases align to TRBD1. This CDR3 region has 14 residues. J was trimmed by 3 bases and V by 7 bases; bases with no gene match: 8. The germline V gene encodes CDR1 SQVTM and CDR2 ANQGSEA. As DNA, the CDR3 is TGCAGCGCCGCTGGACAGGGGGCCCACTACGAGCAGTACTTC. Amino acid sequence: CSAAGQGAHYEQYF.

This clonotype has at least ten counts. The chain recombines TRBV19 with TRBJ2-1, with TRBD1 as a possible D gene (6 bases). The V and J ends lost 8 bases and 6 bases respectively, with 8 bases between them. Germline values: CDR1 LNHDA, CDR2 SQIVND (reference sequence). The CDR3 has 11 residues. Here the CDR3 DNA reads TGTGCCAGTGAACAGGGCAATGAGCAGTTCTTC. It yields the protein CASEQGNEQFF.

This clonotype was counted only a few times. The CDR3 DNA follows: TGCAGTGCTAGAGATCGGGCTAGCGGGAGCGGTAGGCAGTACTTC. Translation: CSARDRASGSGRQYF. This chain links TRBV20-1 with TRBJ2-7; TRBD2 matches at 10 bases. The V segment lost 0 bases and the J segment 9 bases; nucleotides outside the gene matches: 11. CDR1 is DFQATT and CDR2 is SNEGSKA in the germline V gene (reference sequence). CDR3 length: 15 amino acids.